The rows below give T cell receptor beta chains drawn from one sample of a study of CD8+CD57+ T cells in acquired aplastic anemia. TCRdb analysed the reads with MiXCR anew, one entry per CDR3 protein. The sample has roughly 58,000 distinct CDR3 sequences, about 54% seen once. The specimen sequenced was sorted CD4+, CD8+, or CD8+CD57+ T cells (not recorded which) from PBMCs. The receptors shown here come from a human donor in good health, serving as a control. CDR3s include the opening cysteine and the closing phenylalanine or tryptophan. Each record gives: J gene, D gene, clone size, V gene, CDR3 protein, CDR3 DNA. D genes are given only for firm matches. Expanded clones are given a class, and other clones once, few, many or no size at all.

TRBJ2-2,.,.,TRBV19,CASTSSLSGELFF,TGTGCCAGTACCTCGAGTTTGTCCGGGGAGCTGTTTTTT
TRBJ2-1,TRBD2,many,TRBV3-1,CASSQDFSGRLRDEQFF,TGTGCCAGCAGCCAAGATTTTAGCGGGAGGCTACGGGATGAGCAGTTCTTC
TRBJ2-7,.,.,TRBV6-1,CASSPVEGGSNEQYF,TGTGCCAGCAGCCCTGTCGAAGGGGGTTCCAACGAGCAGTACTTC
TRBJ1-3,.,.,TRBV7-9,CASSLKGNTIYF,TGTGCCAGCAGCTTGAAGGGAAACACCATATATTTT
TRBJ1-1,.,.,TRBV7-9,CASSLARGNTEAFF,TGTGCCAGCAGCTTAGCTCGAGGGAACACTGAAGCTTTCTTT
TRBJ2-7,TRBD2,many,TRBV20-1,CSAPLAGGSYEQYF,TGCAGTGCTCCCTTAGCGGGGGGCTCCTACGAGCAGTACTTC
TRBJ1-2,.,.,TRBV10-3,CATRGYGYTF,TGTGCCACTAGAGGTTATGGCTACACCTTC
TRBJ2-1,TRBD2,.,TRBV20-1,CSAGLAGGSYNEQFF,TGCAGTGCTGGCCTAGCGGGAGGGTCCTATAATGAGCAGTTCTTC
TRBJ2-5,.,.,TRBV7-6,CASSPGSQETQYF,TGTGCCAGCAGCCCAGGGAGCCAAGAGACCCAGTACTTC
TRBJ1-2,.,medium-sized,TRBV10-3,CAISVQGIGLHGYTF,TGTGCCATCAGTGTTCAGGGGATCGGGCTTCATGGCTACACCTTC
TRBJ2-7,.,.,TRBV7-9,CASSRTEYEQYF,TGTGCCAGCAGCCGAACAGAGTACGAGCAGTACTTC
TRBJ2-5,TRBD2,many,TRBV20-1,CSAGLAGGGTRETQYF,TGCAGTGCCGGACTAGCGGGAGGGGGTACAAGGGAGACCCAGTACTTC
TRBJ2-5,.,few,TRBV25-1,CSVEDTGQETQHF,TGCAGCGTTGAAGATACCGGTCAAGAGACCCAGCACTTC
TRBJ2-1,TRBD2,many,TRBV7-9,CASSTPMGLDETQFF,TGTGCCAGCAGCACACCGATGGGACTAGACGAGACGCAGTTCTTC
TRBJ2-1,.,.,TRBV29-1,CSAGTSYNEQFF,TGCAGCGCAGGAACGTCCTACAATGAGCAGTTCTTC
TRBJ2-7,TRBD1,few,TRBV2,CASRRQGPYEQYF,TGTGCCAGCAGACGACAGGGCCCCTACGAGCAGTACTTC
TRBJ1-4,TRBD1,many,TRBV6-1,CASAGQPNEKLFF,TGTGCCAGCGCGGGACAGCCTAATGAAAAACTGTTTTTT
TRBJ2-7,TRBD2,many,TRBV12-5,CASTKMGGSEQYF,TGTGCTAGTACCAAAATGGGAGGGAGCGAGCAGTACTTC
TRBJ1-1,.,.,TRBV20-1,CSARPGGVTEAFF,TGCAGTGCCCGCCCCGGGGGGGTCACTGAAGCTTTCTTT
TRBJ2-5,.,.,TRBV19,CASNGKRQETQYF,TGTGCCAGTAACGGGAAGAGGCAAGAGACCCAGTACTTC
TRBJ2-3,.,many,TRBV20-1,CSLEDITDTQYF,TGCAGTCTTGAGGATATCACAGATACGCAGTATTTT
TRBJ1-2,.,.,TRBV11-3,CASSLVPGNLGGYTF,TGTGCCAGCAGCTTAGTTCCAGGGAATCTGGGGGGCTACACCTTC
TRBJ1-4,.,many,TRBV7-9,CASSFGRNEKLFF,TGTGCCAGCAGCTTTGGACGAAATGAAAAACTGTTTTTT
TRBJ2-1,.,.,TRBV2,CASSATTSSYNEQFF,TGTGCCAGCAGCGCCACCACTAGTTCCTACAATGAGCAGTTCTTC
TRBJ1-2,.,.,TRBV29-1,CSVELTVYGYTF,TGCAGCGTTGAGCTGACAGTCTATGGCTACACCTTC
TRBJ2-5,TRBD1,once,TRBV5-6,CASSLYRGQGETQYF,TGTGCCAGCAGCCTCTACCGGGGACAGGGGGAGACCCAGTACTTC
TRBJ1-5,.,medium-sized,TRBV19,CASSITRSGNQPQHF,TGTGCCAGTAGTATAACCAGGTCAGGGAATCAGCCCCAGCATTTT
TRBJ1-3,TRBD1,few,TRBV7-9,CASSLGGGDTIYF,TGTGCCAGCAGCCTAGGGGGCGGAGACACCATATATTTT